This TCR beta chain was identified in a study of CD8 T cells in Susac syndrome. TCR beta sequences were obtained from blood CD8+ and CD4+ T cells. Negative isolation yielded CD4+ and CD8+ T cells, and FACS enriched TEMRA cells. Comments on this clonotype: Antigen specificity is unknown.

The V and J ends lost 6 bases and 1 base, in that order; junction bases with no gene match: 4. Per the germline V gene, CDR1 is LNHDA and CDR2 is SQIVND (reference sequence). The CDR3 is made up of 15 amino acids. Points from the study as a whole: The study acknowledged a relatively small number of individuals in its TCR sequencing and HLA analysis.

Reverse transcription of roughly 0.45 to 1 ug RNA used random hexamers. Coverage of TCR beta CDR3 amplification by immunoSEQ multiplex PCR extended to 54 Vbeta and 13 Jbeta. TCRdb reprocessed the immunoSEQ multiplex PCR reads via MiXCR and lists one record per CDR3 protein. The sample contains about 47,000 distinct CDR3 sequences, 92% of which appear only once. The J gene is TRBJ2-3, the V gene TRBV19, with TRBD2 matching 10 bases. The TCR was taken from a human donor in good health. Sequencing was done on a sample of CD8+ T cells from PBMCs. CDR3 loop: CASRKREGRTDTQYF. CDR3 in DNA: TGTGCCAGTAGGAAGCGGGAGGGACGCACAGATACGCAGTATTTT.